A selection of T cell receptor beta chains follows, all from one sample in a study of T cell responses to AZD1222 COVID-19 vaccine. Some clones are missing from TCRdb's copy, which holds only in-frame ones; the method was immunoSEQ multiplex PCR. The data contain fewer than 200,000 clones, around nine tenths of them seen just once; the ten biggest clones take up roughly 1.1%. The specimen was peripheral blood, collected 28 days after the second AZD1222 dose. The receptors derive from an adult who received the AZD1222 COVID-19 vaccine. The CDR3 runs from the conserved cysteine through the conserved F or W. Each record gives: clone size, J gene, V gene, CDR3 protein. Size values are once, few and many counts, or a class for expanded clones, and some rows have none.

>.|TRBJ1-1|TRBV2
CASSENRDTEAFF
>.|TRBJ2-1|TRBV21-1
CASSKARTGDFYNEQFF
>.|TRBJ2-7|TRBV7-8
CASSLRGVLYEQYF
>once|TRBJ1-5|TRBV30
CAWSHPDSSNQPQHF
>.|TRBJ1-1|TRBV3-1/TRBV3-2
CASSQVGVEAFF
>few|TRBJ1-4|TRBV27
CASSFLGYEKLFF
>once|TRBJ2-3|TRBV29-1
CSVDIIATDTQYF
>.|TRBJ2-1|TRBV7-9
CASSLVSSGPYNEQFF
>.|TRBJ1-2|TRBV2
CASSAGVLNYGYTF
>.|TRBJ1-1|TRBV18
CASSPTGTGVNTEAFF
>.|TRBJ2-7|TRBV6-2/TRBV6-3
CASSQNGYEQYF
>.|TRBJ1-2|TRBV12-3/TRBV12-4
CASSWDPDYGYTF
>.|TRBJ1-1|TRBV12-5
CASATSEGITEAFF
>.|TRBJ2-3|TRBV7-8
CASSKPGTEGRDTQYF
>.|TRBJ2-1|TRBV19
CASGPSLRNEQFF
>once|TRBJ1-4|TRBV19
CASKPTVREKLFF
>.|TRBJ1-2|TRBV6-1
CASSEGVKGYGYTF
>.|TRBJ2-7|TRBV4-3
CASSQEVRVNEQYF
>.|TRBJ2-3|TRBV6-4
CASSEAGTHTDTQYF
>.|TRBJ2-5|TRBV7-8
CASSPGGVTLRETQYF
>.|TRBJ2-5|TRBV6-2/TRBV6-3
CASSPLRGGNQETQYF
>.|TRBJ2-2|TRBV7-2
CASTLGGGNELFF
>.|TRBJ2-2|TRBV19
CASSIKWAGELFF
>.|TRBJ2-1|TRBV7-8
CASSRDSGTYNEQFF
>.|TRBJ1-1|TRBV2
CASPRRSSGTEAFF
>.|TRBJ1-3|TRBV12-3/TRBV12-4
CASSQAGNTIYF
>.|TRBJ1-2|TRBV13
CASSPDRAGYGYTF
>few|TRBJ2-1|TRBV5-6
CASSRDSETGSNEQFF
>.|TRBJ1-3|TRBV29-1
CSVERISGNTIYF
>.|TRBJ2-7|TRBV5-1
CASRGTGMSSYEQYF
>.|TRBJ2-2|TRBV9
CASSVAPHYTGELFF
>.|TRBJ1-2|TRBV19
CATSTGYGYTF
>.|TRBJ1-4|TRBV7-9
CATQVGNEKLFF
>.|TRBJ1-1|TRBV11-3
CASSLGFRPTEAFF
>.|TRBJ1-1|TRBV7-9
CASSSGTLNTEAFF
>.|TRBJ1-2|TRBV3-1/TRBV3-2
CASSHVTGGYGYTF
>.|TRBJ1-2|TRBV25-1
CASSDPPGPGAGGYTF
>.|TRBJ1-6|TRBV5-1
CASSYGTGNNSPLHF
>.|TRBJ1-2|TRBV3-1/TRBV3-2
CASSPGTATANYGYTF
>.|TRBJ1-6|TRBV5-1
CASSPNRVGTYNSPLHF
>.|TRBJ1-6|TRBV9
CASSVADSPLHF
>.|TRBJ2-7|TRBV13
CASSLHPVFSSYEQYF
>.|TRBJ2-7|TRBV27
CASSSGARYEQYF
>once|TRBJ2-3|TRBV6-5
CASRLADSDTQYF
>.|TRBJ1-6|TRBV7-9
CASSAASSYNSPLHF
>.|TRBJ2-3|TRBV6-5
CASSSSGEAQYF
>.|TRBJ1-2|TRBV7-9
CASSLDHADGYTF
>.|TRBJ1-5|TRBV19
CVSSPWTGSSNQPQHF
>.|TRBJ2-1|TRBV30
CAWSGGVSYEQFF
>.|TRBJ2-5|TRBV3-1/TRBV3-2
CASSPGETQYF
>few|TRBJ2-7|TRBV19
CASSIAGASYEQYF
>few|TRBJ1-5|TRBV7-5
CSPRRTGDSQPQHF
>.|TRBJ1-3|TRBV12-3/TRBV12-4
CASSFGRNTIYF
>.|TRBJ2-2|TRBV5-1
CASSTPVASGGELFF